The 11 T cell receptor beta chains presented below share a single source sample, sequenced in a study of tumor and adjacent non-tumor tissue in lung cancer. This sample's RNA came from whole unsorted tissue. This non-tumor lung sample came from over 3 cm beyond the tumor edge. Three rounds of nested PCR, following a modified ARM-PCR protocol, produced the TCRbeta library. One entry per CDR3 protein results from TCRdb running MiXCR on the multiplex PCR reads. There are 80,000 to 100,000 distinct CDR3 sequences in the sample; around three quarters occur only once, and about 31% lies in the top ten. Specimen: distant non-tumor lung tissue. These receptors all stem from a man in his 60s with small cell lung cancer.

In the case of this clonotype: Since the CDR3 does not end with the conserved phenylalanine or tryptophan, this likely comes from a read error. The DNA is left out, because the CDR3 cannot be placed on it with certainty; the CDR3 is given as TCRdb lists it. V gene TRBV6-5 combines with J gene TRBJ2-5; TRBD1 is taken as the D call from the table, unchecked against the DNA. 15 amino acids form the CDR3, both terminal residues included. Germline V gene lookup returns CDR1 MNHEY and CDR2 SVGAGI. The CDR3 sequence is CASNYSGGGRETKYL.

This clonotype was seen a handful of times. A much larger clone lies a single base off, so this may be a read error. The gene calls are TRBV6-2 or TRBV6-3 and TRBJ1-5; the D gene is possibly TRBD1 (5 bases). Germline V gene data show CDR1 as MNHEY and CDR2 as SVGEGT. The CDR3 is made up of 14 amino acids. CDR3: CVSRAAPDGQPQHF. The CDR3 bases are TGTGTCAGCAGGGCCGCCCCGGACGGACAGCCCCAGCATTTT.

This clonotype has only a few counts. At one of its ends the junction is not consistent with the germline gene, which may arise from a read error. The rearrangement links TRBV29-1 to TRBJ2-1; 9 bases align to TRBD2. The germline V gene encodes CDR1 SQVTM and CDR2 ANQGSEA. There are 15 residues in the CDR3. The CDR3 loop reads CSVEVGTSRSNEQFF. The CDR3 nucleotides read TGTAGCGTTGAAGTCGGGACTAGCAGGAGCAATGAGCAGTTCTTC.

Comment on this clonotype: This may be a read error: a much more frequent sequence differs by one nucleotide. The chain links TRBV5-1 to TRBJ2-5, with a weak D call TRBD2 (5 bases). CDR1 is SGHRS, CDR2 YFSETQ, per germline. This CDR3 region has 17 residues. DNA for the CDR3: TGCACCAGCAGCTTGGGTCATGCGAGGGCAGAACAAGAGACCCAGTACTTC. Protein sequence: CTSSLGHARAEQETQYF. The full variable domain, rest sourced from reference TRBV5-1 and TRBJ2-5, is KAGVTQTPRYLIKTRGQQVTLSCSPISGHRSVSWYQQTPGQGLQFLFEYFSETQRNKGNFPGRFSGRQFSNSRSEMNVSTLELGDSALYLCTSSLGHARAEQETQYFGPGTRLLVL.

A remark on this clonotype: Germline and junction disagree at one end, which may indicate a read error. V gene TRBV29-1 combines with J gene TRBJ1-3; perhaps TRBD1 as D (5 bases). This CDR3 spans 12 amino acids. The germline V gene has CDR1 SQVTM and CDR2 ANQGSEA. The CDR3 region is CSVGQRGNIIYF. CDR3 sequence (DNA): TGCAGCGTTGGTCAAAGGGGAAACATCATATATTTT.

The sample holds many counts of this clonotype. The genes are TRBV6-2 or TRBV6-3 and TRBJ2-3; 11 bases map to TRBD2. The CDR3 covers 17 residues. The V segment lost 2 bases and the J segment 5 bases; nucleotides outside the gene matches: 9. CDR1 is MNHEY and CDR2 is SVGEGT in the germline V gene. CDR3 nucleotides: TGTGCCAGCAGTTACAGTTCTAGCGGGAGGACGCAAGATACGCAGTATTTT. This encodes CASSYSSSGRTQDTQYF.

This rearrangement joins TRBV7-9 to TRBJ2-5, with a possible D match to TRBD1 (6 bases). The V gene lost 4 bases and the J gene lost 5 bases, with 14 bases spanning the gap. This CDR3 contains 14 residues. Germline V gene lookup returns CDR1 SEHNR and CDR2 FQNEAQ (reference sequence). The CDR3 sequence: CASSYSTGIETQYF. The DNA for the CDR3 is TGTGCCAGCAGCTACTCAACAGGGATCGAGACCCAGTACTTC.

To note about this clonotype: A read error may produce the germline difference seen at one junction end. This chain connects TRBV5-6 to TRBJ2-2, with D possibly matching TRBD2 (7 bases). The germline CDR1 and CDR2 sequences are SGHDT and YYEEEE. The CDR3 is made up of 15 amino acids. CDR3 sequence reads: CASSLGGGLTGEPFF. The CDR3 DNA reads TGTGCTAGCAGCTTGGGGGGGGGCCTCACCGGGGAGCCGTTTTTT.

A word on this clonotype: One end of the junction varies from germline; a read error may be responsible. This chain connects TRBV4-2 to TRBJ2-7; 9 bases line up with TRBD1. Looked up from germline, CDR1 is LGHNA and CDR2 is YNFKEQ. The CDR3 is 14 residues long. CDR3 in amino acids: CASSQSGQGGEHYF. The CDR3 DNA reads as TGTGCCAGCAGCCAATCGGGACAGGGAGGCGAGCATTACTTC.

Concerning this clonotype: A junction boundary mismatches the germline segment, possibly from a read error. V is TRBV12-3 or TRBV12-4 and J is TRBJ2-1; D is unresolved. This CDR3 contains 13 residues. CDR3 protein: CAGSLGLYNVQFF. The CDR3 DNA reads TGTGCCGGCAGTTTAGGTCTCTACAATGTGCAGTTCTTC.

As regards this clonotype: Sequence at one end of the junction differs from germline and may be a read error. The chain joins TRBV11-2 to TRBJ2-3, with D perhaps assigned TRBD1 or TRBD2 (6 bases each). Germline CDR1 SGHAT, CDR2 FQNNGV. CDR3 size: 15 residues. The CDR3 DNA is TGTGCCAGCAGCCCCGGAGGCATTGCGGGACATACGCAGTGTTTT. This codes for CASSPGGIAGHTQCF.